This TCR beta chain was identified during a study of CD8 T cells in ankylosing spondylitis (dated by TCRdb to the late 2010s). Background for the entire study: The study set out to find disease-linked TCR variants by profiling T cell receptor beta repertoires in ankylosing spondylitis patients and healthy donors. The full study cohort was made up of 20 to 25 ankylosing spondylitis patients and more than 90 healthy donors. Peripheral blood was sampled, and synovial fluid was additionally collected from ankylosing spondylitis patients. The paper's findings and limits, for the study overall: A TCR beta motif made up of several highly homologous amino acid variants appeared to be characteristic of blood from ankylosing spondylitis patients. The disease-linked clones were reported as significantly enriched in matched synovial fluid samples from ankylosing spondylitis patients. A CD8+ phenotype was shown by the disease-linked clones, which were found at relatively low frequencies in peripheral blood. Some of the motif variants had been reported before in the synovial fluid and blood of reactive arthritis patients, a finding that suggests common disease-initiation mechanisms.

The germline V gene gives CDR1 as SGHRS and CDR2 as YFSETQ. V and J lose 0 bases and 2 bases, and a span of 9 bases separates them. The CDR3 numbers 14 residues from cysteine through phenylalanine. Just the 42-base CDR3 DNA is kept, in frame starting at base 1. This clonotype was counted a single time. Its antigen is still unknown. No much larger clone is present one base from it, and per-base qualities are unavailable. A single read makes a weak case. Data came from an Illumina HiSeq 2500. Quantitative 5'-RACE with molecular barcodes was used to prepare TCR beta libraries. As for how the authors treated the data: A new computational method, built on a probabilistic model of VDJ rearrangement, was used to identify disease-linked TCR variants. Using fastp trimming at Q25 and MiXCR clonotype assembly, TCRdb reanalyzed the public sequencing data and kept in-frame beta chains. Each record represents a unique CDR3 protein, reported with the most common genes and DNA among its rows. The V and J calls, along with clone size, are taken from TCRdb and not from the paper's own processing. This sample comprises about 200,000 distinct CDR3 sequences, 10% to 15% of them detected only once. The biggest ten clones account for about 17% of the sample.

This receptor was identified in a male donor with ankylosing spondylitis or in good health (not recorded which). The chain is assembled from TRBV5-1 and TRBJ2-7, with the D gene uncertain. The specimen sequenced was blood, either unsorted or a sorted T cell fraction (not recorded which). CDR3 region: CASSLDGSAYEQYF. The nucleotide sequence reads TGCGCCAGCAGCTTGGACGGATCGGCCTACGAGCAGTACTTC.